Many counts were recorded for the clone carrying this T cell receptor beta chain. Its specificity is unknown. Orbital computed tomography, thyroid ultrasound, serum thyroxine and TRAb, and clinical symptoms together informed the diagnoses. The record originates from a study of T cells in Graves' hyperthyroidism and ophthalmopathy. Study-level results: Peripheral blood also featured most of the thyroid clonotypes expanded above 0.001.

Germline CDR1 MNHEY, CDR2 SMNVEV (reference sequence). CDR3 length: 16 amino acids. The V gene lost 4 bases and the J gene lost 5 bases, with 21 bases spanning the gap. Regions amplified from RNA transcripts were the TCR beta CDR3 regions. The HTBI primer set was used in a first-round RT-PCR of the TCR CDR3. TCRdb itself ran the multiplex PCR reads through MiXCR, one entry per CDR3 protein. Altogether hundreds of thousands of distinct CDR3 sequences are present, roughly 16% being singletons, with the ten largest covering around 4%. Sample: blood. The TCR comes from a woman under 40 with Graves' hyperthyroidism. This chain connects TRBV27 to TRBJ2-7; tentatively, D is TRBD1 or TRBD2 (6 bases each). The CDR3 region is CASSSIYLRGAHEQYF. The CDR3 DNA is TGTGCCAGCAGTTCGATCTACCTGAGGGGGGCCCACGAGCAGTACTTC.